The entry that follows covers one T cell receptor (beta chain) sequence. Its target is not known. This specimen comes from a study of lymphopenia after photon versus proton radiotherapy. Broader study findings: Photon-treated patients lost naive T cells and TCR diversity; proton-treated stayed stable. Only patients who died were analyzed for survival; proton advantage is unproven. Larger post-nadir TCR diversity loss correlated inversely with survival in deceased patients. Oligoclonal CD8+ Temra expansion after nadir drove photon patients' diversity drop.

Germline CDR1 reads SGHDT; CDR2 reads YYEEEE. This CDR3 is built from 16 residues. The V and J ends lost 0 bases and 10 bases, in that order; junction bases with no gene match: 10. Only in-frame clones appear in the TCRdb table, and some are missing; sequencing was by immunoSEQ multiplex PCR. Here the sample spans about 7,500 clones, about 88% being singletons. Sequenced material: peripheral blood, taken from a patient treated with photon-based radiotherapy. The sequence came from a woman aged 70-85 years with pancreatic cancer. The rearrangement uses TRBV5-6 and TRBJ2-1, with TRBD2 matching 10 bases. CDR3 in amino acids: CASSLVRTSGLREQFF. The DNA for the CDR3 is TGTGCCAGCAGCTTGGTCCGGACTAGCGGTCTCCGGGAGCAGTTCTTC. The complete variable domain, with remaining parts taken from reference TRBV5-6 and TRBJ2-1, reads DAGVTQSPTHLIKTRGQQVTLRCSPKSGHDTVSWYQQALGQGPQFIFQYYEEEERQRGNFPDRFSGHQFPNYSSELNVNALLLGDSALYLCASSLVRTSGLREQFFGPGTRLTVL.